The present entry profiles one T cell receptor beta chain with its context. Its antigen is currently unknown. Measured with immunoSEQ multiplex PCR; TCRdb has only the in-frame clones, and not every one. The sample lists under 80,000 clones, roughly 80% seen once, with approximately 1.7% in the top ten. The record originates from a study of vaccination effects on CD4 cells after COVID-19. Antigen-specific CD4+ T cells were expanded (with viral peptide pools) by the ViraFEST assay ahead of sequencing. The culture ran for approximately 10 days before CD4+ T cells were isolated. The culture medium for 2 million or so PBMC per well included around 9 IU/ml IL-2 and 8.5 to 10 ug/ml peptides. The receptor was isolated from a human donor who received a COVID-19 vaccine. Sequenced material: CD4+ T cells from PBMCs cultured with HCoV-229E spike peptides, taken before COVID-19 vaccination.

The CDR3 region is CSVGGTLDLNTEAFF. Here the CDR3 DNA reads TGCAGCGTTGGCGGGACCCTAGACCTGAACACTGAAGCTTTCTTT. The rearrangement uses TRBV29-1 and TRBJ1-1, with D perhaps TRBD1 (5 bases). The CDR3 has 15 residues. Germline V gene lookup returns CDR1 SQVTM and CDR2 ANQGSEA. V was clipped by 4 bases and J by 0 bases, with 15 bases between them.